This entry features one TCR beta chain sequence. TCRdb independently ran MiXCR on the 5' RACE reads; one entry per CDR3 protein. The table has over 60,000 distinct CDR3 sequences, about 9% seen once. This record belongs to a study of early T cells in non-severe SARS-CoV-2 infection. This CDR3 is 15 amino acids long. J lost 0 bases, V lost 1 base, and 2 bases had no gene match. Germline CDR1 and CDR2: KGHDR and SFDVKD. Input material: whole blood. The source of this sequence is an adult who was a healthcare worker with PCR-confirmed SARS-CoV-2 infection or an uninfected control (not recorded which). The rearrangement joins TRBV24-1 to TRBJ2-7; 7 bases are a match to TRBD1. The CDR3 DNA follows: TGTGCCACCAGTGATTTAGGACAGGTCTCCTACGAGCAGTACTTC. This codes for CATSDLGQVSYEQYF.